These T cell receptor beta chains were read from a single sample in a study of response to subunit inactivated influenza vaccine. Via MiXCR, TCRdb re-called the RT-PCR reads, giving one row per CDR3 protein. The profile shows around 570,000 distinct CDR3 sequences, about 8% of them singletons. Sequencing was performed on PBMCs from blood, taken less than 30 months after vaccination. The source of these receptors is a man aged 50-75 years who received an inactivated influenza vaccine. Each CDR3 is given with its conserved first and last residue. A D gene is named only where the DNA matches it firmly. Size is omitted from some rows. Given values are once, few, many or a class for expanded clones.

TRBJ1-3 TRBV28 few NA TGTGCCAGCAGTCCGGGGGGCCCCTCTGGAAACACCATATATTTT CASSPGGPSGNTIYF
TRBJ2-5 TRBV7-9 few NA TGTGCCAGCAGCATCCTATTTAGGGGAGAGACCCAGTACTTC CASSILFRGETQYF
TRBJ1-3 TRBV7-2 many NA TGTGCCAGCAGCTTAGTCCCATACTCTGGAAACACCATATATTTT CASSLVPYSGNTIYF
TRBJ1-3 TRBV4-3 NA NA TGCGCCAGCAGCCAAGATAGGACAGACGGAAACACCATATATTTT CASSQDRTDGNTIYF
TRBJ2-2 TRBV5-6 NA NA TGTGCCAGCAGCCAAGTGCATTCCAGGAACACCGGGGAGCTGTTTTTT CASSQVHSRNTGELFF
TRBJ2-3 TRBV6-1 many NA TGTGCCACCCAGAGAAACACAGATACGCAGTATTTT CATQRNTDTQYF
TRBJ2-1 TRBV20-1 few TRBD2 TGCAGTGCTAGTCCGGGGGGTGAGCAGTTCTTC CSASPGGEQFF
TRBJ2-1 TRBV7-3 many TRBD2 TGTGCCAGCAGCTTATGGGCTAGCGGGAGTGCGGATGAGCAGTTCTTC CASSLWASGSADEQFF
TRBJ2-5 TRBV7-8 few TRBD2 TGTGCCAGCAGCTTGGGGACTAGCGTACAAGAGACCCAGTACTTC CASSLGTSVQETQYF
TRBJ2-2 TRBV12-3/TRBV12-4 few TRBD2 TGTGCCAGCAGTCTCGGGGGGAATTCCGGGGAGCTGTTTTTT CASSLGGNSGELFF
TRBJ2-6 TRBV7-9 few TRBD1 TGTGCCAGCACAGTTGGGACAGCTGGCTCTGGGGCCAACGTCCTGACTTTC CASTVGTAGSGANVLTF
TRBJ2-3 TRBV10-3 many TRBD1 TGTGCCATCAGTGAGAGGCAGGGGGCTGTTAAAGATACGCAGTATTTT CAISERQGAVKDTQYF
TRBJ2-2 TRBV6-1 many NA TGTGCCAGCAGATCCCTCCTGGACAACACCGGGGAGCTGTTTTTT CASRSLLDNTGELFF
TRBJ2-3 TRBV28 many NA TGTGCCAGCAGTTCTGACCTCGGGAGAACAGATACGCAGTATTTT CASSSDLGRTDTQYF
TRBJ2-7 TRBV7-2 NA NA TGTGCCAGCAGCTTAATGGCCGACTACGGCGAGCAGTACTTC CASSLMADYGEQYF
TRBJ2-7 TRBV7-9 NA TRBD2 TGTGCCAGCAGCTTAGGTGTGGGAGGGGACGAGCAGTACTTC CASSLGVGGDEQYF
TRBJ2-7 TRBV20-1 NA NA TGCAGTGCTAGAGCTTTGAAGACAAGCGATACCTACGAGCAGTACTTC CSARALKTSDTYEQYF
TRBJ2-2 TRBV19 NA NA TGTGCCAGTAGTATCGGTCGTTCTGGGGAGCTGTTTTTT CASSIGRSGELFF
TRBJ2-3 TRBV10-3 many NA TGTGCCATCAGTCGTCTGGCGGATACGCAGTATTTT CAISRLADTQYF
TRBJ2-7 TRBV7-8 many NA TGTGCCAGCAGCTTAGATCGGTTTGGGGCCCCCTCCGAGCAGTACTTC CASSLDRFGAPSEQYF
TRBJ1-6 TRBV6-2/TRBV6-3 many NA TGTGCCAGCAGTTACGTGGAATCCTATAATTCACCCCTCCACTTT CASSYVESYNSPLHF
TRBJ2-2 TRBV2 NA TRBD1 TGTGCCAGCAGTGAACAGGGGGCCGTCACCGGGGAGCTGTTTTTT CASSEQGAVTGELFF
TRBJ2-6 TRBV6-5 few NA TGTGCCACCTATGGGGCCAACGTCCTGACTTTC CATYGANVLTF
TRBJ1-3 TRBV4-3 few NA TGCGCCAGCAGCCAAGACAGGCTTAGCTCTGGAAACACCATATATTTT CASSQDRLSSGNTIYF
TRBJ1-5 TRBV12-3/TRBV12-4 NA TRBD1 TGTGCCAGCAGCTCGGGACAGGGCCCGTTGGAAAGCAATCAGCCCCAGCATTTT CASSSGQGPLESNQPQHF
TRBJ2-6 TRBV5-1 NA NA TGCGCCAGCAGCTGGCGGGTGTCCTCCTCTGGGGCCAACGTCCTGACTTTC CASSWRVSSSGANVLTF
TRBJ2-6 TRBV6-5 many NA TGTGCCACCACGGGACACCTGGCCTCTGGGGCCAACGTCCTGACTTTC CATTGHLASGANVLTF
TRBJ2-1 TRBV7-8 few TRBD2 TGTGCCAGCAGCTTTAGCGGGAGGGCCTACAATGAGCAGTTCTTC CASSFSGRAYNEQFF
TRBJ2-7 TRBV9 NA NA TGTGCCAGCAGCGTGGACGGGAGAAGCTACGAGCAGTACTTC CASSVDGRSYEQYF
TRBJ2-1 TRBV5-4 NA NA TGTGCCAGCAGCTCCAGCCACGGGGGCGGGAATGAGCAGTTCTTC CASSSSHGGGNEQFF
TRBJ1-5 TRBV12-3/TRBV12-4 few NA TGTGCCAGCAGTTTAAGGCAGGGTCTTAATCAGCCCCAGCATTTT CASSLRQGLNQPQHF
TRBJ2-7 TRBV6-5 NA NA TGTGCCAGCAGTTACAGCTTCTCGACAGGAACTACCTACGAGCAGTACTTC CASSYSFSTGTTYEQYF
TRBJ1-6 TRBV12-3/TRBV12-4 many NA TGTGCCAGCAGTTTAGGGGGGCATAATTCACCCCTCCACTTT CASSLGGHNSPLHF
TRBJ2-3 TRBV7-8 many TRBD2 TGTGCCAGCTTGGCGGGAGGGCGGTCAGATACGCAGTATTTT CASLAGGRSDTQYF
TRBJ2-7 TRBV10-3 many TRBD1 TGTGCCATCAGACGGGACAGGGGGGTGTACGAGCAGTACTTC CAIRRDRGVYEQYF
TRBJ1-6 TRBV4-2 few TRBD1 TGTGCCAGCAGCCAAGGGGACAGTAATTCACCCCTCCACTTT CASSQGDSNSPLHF
TRBJ2-7 TRBV20-1 NA TRBD1 TGCAGTGCTAGAGATCGTCGACAGGGCCACGAGCAGTACTTC CSARDRRQGHEQYF
TRBJ1-1 TRBV10-2 NA NA TGCGCCAGCAGTGAGAGGGTATGGACTGAAGCTTTCTTT CASSERVWTEAFF
TRBJ1-4 TRBV9 few NA TGTGCCAGCAGCCATGGGGTCGGTCGCCAACTAAATATTGCAACTAATGAAAAACTGTTTTTT CASSHGVGRQLNIATNEKLFF
TRBJ2-1 TRBV12-3/TRBV12-4 many TRBD2 TGTGCCAGCAGGTCCCCCAACCTGACTAGCGGGGGGGCCGGTAACAATGAGCAGTTCTTC CASRSPNLTSGGAGNNEQFF
TRBJ2-7 TRBV5-1 NA TRBD2 TGCGCCAGCAGCTCCCCCCACCTTCATCGGGGGGGACCATCCTACGAGCAGTACTTC CASSSPHLHRGGPSYEQYF
TRBJ2-7 TRBV28 many NA TGTGCCAGCAGTTTAATAATTGCGGGACAGAGCCTCTACGAGCAGTACTTC CASSLIIAGQSLYEQYF
TRBJ2-1 TRBV28 NA TRBD1 TGTGCCAGCAGCTGGGACAGGGGGCGCCGCAATGAGCAGTTCTTC CASSWDRGRRNEQFF